This passage covers 14 T cell receptor beta chains from one sample sequenced in a study of blood T cells in healthy people across ages. The second PCR ran 7 to 11 cycles with a sample-barcoded 5' primer and J-beta primers. TCRdb re-analysed the 5' RACE reads in MiXCR, keeping a single row per CDR3 protein. Among 800,000 to 950,000 distinct CDR3 sequences listed, almost 30% were seen once. A further study also used this sample, focusing on T cells of mothers and their children.

Input material: blood. These receptors were obtained from a woman aged 35 to 49 in good health.

This clonotype has just a few counts. The rearrangement joins TRBV19 to TRBJ2-1; unclear D gene. Germline-derived CDR1 and CDR2 are LNHDA and SQIVND (reference sequence). CDR3 length: 13 amino acids. Trimming shortened V by 7 bases and J by 3 bases, and 10 bases separated the two germline ends. The DNA for the CDR3 is TGTGCCAGTAATGGGGATTTCTACAATGAGCAGTTCTTC. It codes for CASNGDFYNEQFF. Variable domain in full (rest from reference TRBV19 and TRBJ2-1): DGGITQSPKYLFRKEGQNVTLSCEQNLNHDAMYWYRQDPGQGLRLIYYSQIVNDFQKGDIAEGYSVSREKKESFPLTVTSAQKNPTAFYLCASNGDFYNEQFFGPGTRLTVL.

The chain joins TRBV20-1 to TRBJ1-2; 9 bases are a match to TRBD1. Germline V gene data show CDR1 as DFQATT and CDR2 as SNEGSKA (reference sequence). Trimming cost V 5 bases and J 4 bases; bases outside gene matches: 8. The CDR3 extends over 14 amino acids. The CDR3 loop reads CSAPTGGSGYGYTF. CDR3 nucleotide sequence: TGCAGTGCTCCTACAGGGGGCTCGGGCTATGGCTACACCTTC.

The chain carries TRBV4-1 and TRBJ2-7, with D perhaps matching TRBD1 (6 bases). Trimming took off 6 bases at V and 4 bases at J, with 16 bases between the two ends. Looked up from germline, CDR1 is MGHRA and CDR2 is YSYEKL. The CDR3 spans 14 residues. CDR3 loop: CASRQNSQGYEQYF. Here the CDR3 DNA reads TGCGCCAGCAGACAAAACTCACAGGGATACGAGCAGTACTTC.

The sample holds a few counts of this clonotype. The rearrangement joins TRBV12-3 or TRBV12-4 to TRBJ2-3; D call uncertain. V lost 8 bases, J lost 2 bases, and 5 bases lay in between. This CDR3 spans 11 amino acids. The CDR3 sequence: CASQTTDTQYF. Written as DNA, the CDR3 is TGTGCCAGCCAGACCACAGATACGCAGTATTTT.

The chain couples TRBV19 to TRBJ1-2; tentatively, D is TRBD1 (6 bases). V lost 3 bases, J lost 7 bases, and 15 bases lay in between. The CDR3 loop spans 14 amino acids. Germline V CDR1 and CDR2: LNHDA, SQIVND (reference sequence). CDR3 sequence: CASSISGAPAGYTF. The CDR3 DNA reads TGTGCCAGTAGTATCTCAGGGGCACCGGCTGGCTACACCTTC.

This clonotype turned up a few times. The chain combines TRBV3-1 with TRBJ2-5; D is uncertain. Germline V gives CDR1 LGHDT, CDR2 YNNKEL (reference sequence). The CDR3 has 16 residues. Trimming removed 0 bases from V and 2 bases from J, with 13 bases in between. The CDR3 loop reads CASSQDWAGAQETQYF. CDR3 bases: TGTGCCAGCAGCCAAGATTGGGCAGGAGCTCAAGAGACCCAGTACTTC.

Only one count was recorded for this clonotype. The chain uses TRBV5-1 and TRBJ2-3; TRBD2 is a possible D gene (6 bases). CDR1 SGHRS and CDR2 YFSETQ come from the germline V gene. V lost 0 bases, J lost 5 bases, and 19 bases lay in between. The CDR3 consists of 17 residues. CDR3 loop: CASSLEMGFGGVDTQYF. DNA for the CDR3: TGCGCCAGCAGCTTGGAGATGGGATTTGGCGGGGTAGATACGCAGTATTTT.

This rearrangement joins TRBV11-2 to TRBJ2-1, with 8 bases matching TRBD2. CDR3 length equals 16 residues. CDR1 and CDR2 (germline): SGHAT, FQNNGV. With V trimmed by 5 bases and J by 8 bases, 14 bases remained unmatched. The DNA of the CDR3 is TGTGCCAGCAGCCAAACGCCGGGACTAGGGTATCATGAGCAGTTCTTC. Amino acids: CASSQTPGLGYHEQFF.

This clonotype was observed a few times. This rearrangement joins TRBV6-5 to TRBJ1-2; TRBD1 agrees at 8 bases. The CDR3 runs 14 residues. The V gene end was trimmed by 5 bases and the J gene end by 8 bases; junction bases not matched to a gene: 10. Germline CDR1 is MNHEY and CDR2 is SVGAGI. CDR3 sequence: CASSRDRIEGGYTF. In DNA, the CDR3 is TGTGCCAGCAGTCGGGACAGGATCGAAGGAGGCTACACCTTC.

This clonotype has ten or more counts. The CDR3 region is CASSELLGGREETQYF. Here the CDR3 DNA reads TGCGCCAGCAGTGAGCTCTTAGGGGGGCGGGAAGAGACCCAGTACTTC. This rearrangement joins TRBV10-2 to TRBJ2-5; possibly TRBD1 or TRBD2 for D (6 bases each). Germline lookup yields CDR1 WSHSY and CDR2 SAAADI. The CDR3 is 16 amino acids. Trimming left V 2 bases short and J 3 bases short, with 16 bases between.

This clonotype was detected many times. V and J are TRBV20-1 and TRBJ2-1; TRBD2 matches at 13 bases. J gave up 7 bases and V 5 bases, and 14 bases lay outside the gene matches. The CDR3 has 17 residues. Germline loops: CDR1 DFQATT, CDR2 SNEGSKA (reference sequence). This chain's CDR3 is CSAAGLAGALPHNEQFF. The CDR3 DNA reads TGCAGTGCTGCCGGACTAGCGGGGGCGCTCCCCCATAATGAGCAGTTCTTC.

This chain joins TRBV19 and TRBJ1-1, with 8 bases identical to TRBD1. Per the germline V gene, CDR1 is LNHDA and CDR2 is SQIVND (reference sequence). V was clipped by 10 bases and J by 3 bases; unmatched bases: 7. This CDR3 has 13 amino acids. CDR3 sequence reads: CAIHSTGDTEAFF. CDR3 nucleotide sequence: TGTGCCATCCATTCGACAGGGGACACTGAAGCTTTCTTT.

With respect to this clonotype: One end of the junction varies from germline; a read error may be responsible. This chain uses TRBV7-9 with TRBJ2-7; D might be TRBD1 (6 bases). Germline CDR1 SEHNR, CDR2 FQNEAQ (reference sequence). This CDR3 region has 14 residues. CDR3: CASSPQGKAYEQYF. The CDR3 DNA reads TGTGCTAGCAGCCCTCAGGGGAAGGCCTACGAGCAGTACTTC.

This clonotype was found many times. The rearrangement uses TRBV7-2 and TRBJ2-1; TRBD2 might be the D (6 bases). V was trimmed by 5 bases and J by 4 bases, leaving 15 bases between them. There are 15 residues in the CDR3. Germline V gene sequence: CDR1 SGHTA, CDR2 FQGNSA. The CDR3 loop is CASSPSRGAYNEQFF. The CDR3 coding sequence is TGTGCCAGCAGCCCCTCACGCGGGGCTTACAATGAGCAGTTCTTC.